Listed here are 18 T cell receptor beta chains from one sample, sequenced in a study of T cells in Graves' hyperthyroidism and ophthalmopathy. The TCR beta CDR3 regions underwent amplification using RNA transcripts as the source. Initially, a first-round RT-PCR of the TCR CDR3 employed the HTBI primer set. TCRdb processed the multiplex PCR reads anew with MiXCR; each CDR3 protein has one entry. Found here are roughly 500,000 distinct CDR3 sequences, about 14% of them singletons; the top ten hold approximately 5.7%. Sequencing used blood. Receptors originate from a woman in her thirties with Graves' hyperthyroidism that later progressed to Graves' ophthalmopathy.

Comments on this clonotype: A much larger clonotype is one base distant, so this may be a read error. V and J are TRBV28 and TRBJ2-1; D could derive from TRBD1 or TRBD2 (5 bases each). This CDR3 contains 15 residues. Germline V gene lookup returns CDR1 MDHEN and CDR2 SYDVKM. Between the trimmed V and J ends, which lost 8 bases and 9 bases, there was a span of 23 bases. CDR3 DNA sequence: TGTGCCAGCGGTCCATCCGGGACCCCCAGTCCTGAGCAGTTCTTC. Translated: CASGPSGTPSPEQFF.

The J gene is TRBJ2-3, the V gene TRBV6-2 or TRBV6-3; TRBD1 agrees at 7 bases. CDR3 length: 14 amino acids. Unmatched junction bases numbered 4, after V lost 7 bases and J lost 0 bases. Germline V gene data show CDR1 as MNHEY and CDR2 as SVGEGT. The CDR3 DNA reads TGTGCCAGCAACGACAGGGTGAGCACAGATACGCAGTATTTT. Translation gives CASNDRVSTDTQYF.

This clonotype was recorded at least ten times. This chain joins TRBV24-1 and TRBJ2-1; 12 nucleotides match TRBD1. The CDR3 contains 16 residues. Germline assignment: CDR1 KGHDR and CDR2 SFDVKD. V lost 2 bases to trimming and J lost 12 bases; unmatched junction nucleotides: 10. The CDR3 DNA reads TGTGCCACCAGTGATTGGGGGACAGGGGGCGAGTGGGGGCAGTTCTTC. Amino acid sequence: CATSDWGTGGEWGQFF.

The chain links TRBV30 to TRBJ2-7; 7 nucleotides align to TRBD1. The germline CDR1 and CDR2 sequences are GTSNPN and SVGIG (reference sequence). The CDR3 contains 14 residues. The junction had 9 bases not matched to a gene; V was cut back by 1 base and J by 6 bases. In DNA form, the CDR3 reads TGTGCCTGGAGTGCTGCGACAGGGCCTCGCGAGCAGTACTTC. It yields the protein CAWSAATGPREQYF.

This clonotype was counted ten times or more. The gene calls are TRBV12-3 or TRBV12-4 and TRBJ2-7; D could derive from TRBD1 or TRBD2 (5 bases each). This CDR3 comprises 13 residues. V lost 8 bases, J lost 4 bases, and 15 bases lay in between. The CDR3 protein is CASLNGTVYEQYF. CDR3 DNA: TGTGCCAGCTTAAACGGGACGGTTTACGAGCAGTACTTC.

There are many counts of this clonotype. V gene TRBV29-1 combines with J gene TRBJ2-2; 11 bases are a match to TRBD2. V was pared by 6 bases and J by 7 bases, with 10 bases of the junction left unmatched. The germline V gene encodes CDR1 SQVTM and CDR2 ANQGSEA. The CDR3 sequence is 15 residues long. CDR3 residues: CSVTTSGRQGGELFF. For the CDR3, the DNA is TGCAGCGTCACCACTAGCGGGAGACAGGGCGGGGAGCTGTTTTTT.

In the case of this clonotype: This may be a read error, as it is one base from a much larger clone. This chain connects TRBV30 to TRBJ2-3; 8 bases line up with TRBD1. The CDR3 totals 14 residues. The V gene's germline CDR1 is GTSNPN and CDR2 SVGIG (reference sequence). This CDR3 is CTWTLTGDGGTQYF. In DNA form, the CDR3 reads TGTACCTGGACTCTGACAGGGGATGGGGGTACGCAGTATTTT.

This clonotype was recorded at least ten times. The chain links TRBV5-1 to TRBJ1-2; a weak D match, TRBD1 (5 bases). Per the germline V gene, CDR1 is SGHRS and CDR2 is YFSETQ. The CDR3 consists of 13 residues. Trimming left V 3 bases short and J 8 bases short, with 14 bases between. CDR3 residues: CASSYSIEGGYTF. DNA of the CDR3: TGCGCCAGCAGCTACAGCATAGAGGGGGGCTACACCTTC.

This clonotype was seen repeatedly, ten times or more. In nucleotides, the CDR3 is TGTGCCAGCAGTTTGTTATCCGGGACCCCCTACGAGCAGTACTTC. As protein: CASSLLSGTPYEQYF. The V call is TRBV12-3 or TRBV12-4, the J call TRBJ2-7, with D perhaps matching TRBD1 or TRBD2 (5 bases each). This CDR3 is 15 amino acids long. The germline V and J ends were trimmed by 3 bases and 2 bases, with 14 bases remaining between them.

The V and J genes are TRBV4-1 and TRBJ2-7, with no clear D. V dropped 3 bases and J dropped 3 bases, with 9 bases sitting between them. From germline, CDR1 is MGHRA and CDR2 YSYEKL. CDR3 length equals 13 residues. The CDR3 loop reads CASSHGPNYEQYF. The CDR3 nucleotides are TGCGCCAGCAGCCACGGACCCAACTACGAGCAGTACTTC.

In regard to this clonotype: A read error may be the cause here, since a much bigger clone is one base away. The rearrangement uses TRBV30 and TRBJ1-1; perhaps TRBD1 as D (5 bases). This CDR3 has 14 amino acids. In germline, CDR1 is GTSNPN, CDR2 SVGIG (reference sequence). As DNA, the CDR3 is TGTGCCCGGAGTCGGGAGCAGGGGAACACTGAAGCTTTCTTT. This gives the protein CARSREQGNTEAFF.

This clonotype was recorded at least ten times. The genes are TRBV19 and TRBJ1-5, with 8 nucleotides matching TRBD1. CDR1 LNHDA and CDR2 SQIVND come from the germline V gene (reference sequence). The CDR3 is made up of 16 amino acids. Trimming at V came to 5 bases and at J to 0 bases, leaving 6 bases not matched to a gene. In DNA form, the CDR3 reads TGTGCCAGTAGTCCGGACAGGGCCAATAGCAATCAGCCCCAGCATTTT. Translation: CASSPDRANSNQPQHF.

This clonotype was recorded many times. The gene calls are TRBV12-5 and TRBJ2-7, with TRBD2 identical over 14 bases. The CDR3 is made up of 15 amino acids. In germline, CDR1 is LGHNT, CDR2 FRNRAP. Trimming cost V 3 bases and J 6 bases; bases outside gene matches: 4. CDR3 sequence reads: CASGLGTSGSTEQYF. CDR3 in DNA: TGTGCTAGTGGTTTAGGGACTAGCGGGAGTACCGAGCAGTACTTC.

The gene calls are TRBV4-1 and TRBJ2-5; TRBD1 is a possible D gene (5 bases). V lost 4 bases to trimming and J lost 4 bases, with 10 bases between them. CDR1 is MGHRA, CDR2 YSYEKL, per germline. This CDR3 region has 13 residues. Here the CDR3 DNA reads TGCGCCAGCAGCCGGACACTTGGAGAGACCCAGTACTTC. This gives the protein CASSRTLGETQYF.

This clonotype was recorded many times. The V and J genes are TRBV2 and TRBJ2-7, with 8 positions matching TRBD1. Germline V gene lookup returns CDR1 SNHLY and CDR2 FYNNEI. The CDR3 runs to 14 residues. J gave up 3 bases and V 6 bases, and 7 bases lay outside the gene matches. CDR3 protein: CASRFPGTGYEQYF. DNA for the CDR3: TGTGCCAGCAGATTCCCCGGGACAGGCTACGAGCAGTACTTC.

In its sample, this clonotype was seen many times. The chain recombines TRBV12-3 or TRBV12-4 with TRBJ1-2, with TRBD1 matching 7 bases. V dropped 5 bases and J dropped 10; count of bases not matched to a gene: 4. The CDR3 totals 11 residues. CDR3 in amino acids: CASSIGTAYTF. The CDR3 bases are TGTGCCAGCAGTATAGGGACAGCCTACACCTTC.

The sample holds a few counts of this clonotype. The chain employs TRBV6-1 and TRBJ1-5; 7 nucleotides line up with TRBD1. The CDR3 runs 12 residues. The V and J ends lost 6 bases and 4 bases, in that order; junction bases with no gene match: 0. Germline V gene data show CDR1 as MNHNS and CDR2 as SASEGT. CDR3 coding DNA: TGTGCCAGCAGGGGACAGAATCAGCCCCAGCATTTT. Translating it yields CASRGQNQPQHF.

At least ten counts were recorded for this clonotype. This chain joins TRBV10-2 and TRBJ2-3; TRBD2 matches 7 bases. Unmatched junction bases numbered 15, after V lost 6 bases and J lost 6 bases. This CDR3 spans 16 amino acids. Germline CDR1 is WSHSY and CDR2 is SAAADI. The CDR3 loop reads CASSPGAADGGDTQYF. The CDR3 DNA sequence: TGCGCCAGCAGCCCCGGTGCGGCGGACGGGGGGGATACGCAGTATTTT.